These T cell receptor beta chains were read from a single sample in a study of cytomegalovirus exposure and HLA in healthy donors. Profiled with immunoSEQ multiplex PCR; TCRdb holds only in-frame clones, not every one. The sample holds more than 150,000 clones, over 80% seen once. Sequencing was done on a sample of PBMCs. These receptor sequences come from a man in his forties or fifties in good health and CMV-seronegative. The CDR3 runs from the conserved cysteine through the conserved F or W. The D gene is left open where the match is weak. The listing skips clone size in some rows; elsewhere it reads once, few, many or a size class.

cdr3_length	d_call	clone_size	v_call	j_call	cdr3_nt	cdr3_aa
14	NA	NA	TRBV7-6	TRBJ1-1	TGTGCCAGCAGCTTACTGACGGGGAACACTGAAGCTTTCTTT	CASSLLTGNTEAFF
14	TRBD1	NA	TRBV9	TRBJ1-2	TGTGCCAGCAGCAGCAGGACAGGGGCAGGCGGCTACACCTTC	CASSSRTGAGGYTF
13	TRBD1	NA	TRBV27	TRBJ1-2	TGTGCCAGCAGTCAGGTCAGGGGGCTCGGCTACACCTTC	CASSQVRGLGYTF
15	TRBD1	NA	TRBV5-4	TRBJ1-6	TGTGCCAGCAGCTGGGAGACAGGGGGCGTTTCACCCCTCCACTTT	CASSWETGGVSPLHF
13	NA	NA	TRBV11-3	TRBJ1-3	TGTGCCAGCAGCTTGGGGCTAGGAAACACCATATATTTT	CASSLGLGNTIYF
13	TRBD2	NA	TRBV28	TRBJ2-7	TGTGCCAGCAGCCCCCCCGGGGGGTTCAATAGGGACTTC	CASSPPGGFNRDF
15	TRBD2	NA	TRBV27	TRBJ2-2	TGTGCCAGCAGTCTAGCGGGGGGATTAGCCGGGGAGCTGTTTTTT	CASSLAGGLAGELFF
15	TRBD1	NA	TRBV2	TRBJ1-5	TGTGCCAGCAGCGCCAGACAGGGAAGAGGCCAGCCCCAGCATTTT	CASSARQGRGQPQHF
13	NA	NA	TRBV10-3	TRBJ1-5	TGTGCCATCAGTAGGGGGTCGGAACAGCCCCAGCATTTT	CAISRGSEQPQHF
15	NA	NA	TRBV6-1	TRBJ1-2	TGTGCCAGCAGCGACGAGAGCGGGGAAATCTATGGCTACACCTTC	CASSDESGEIYGYTF
10	NA	NA	TRBV27	TRBJ2-5	TGTGCCAGCAAATCGGAGACCCAGTACTTC	CASKSETQYF
17	TRBD2	NA	TRBV9	TRBJ2-2	TGTGCCAGCAGCGCCCTAGCGGGGGGGCCGGACACCGGGGAGCTGTTTTTT	CASSALAGGPDTGELFF
14	NA	NA	TRBV10-3	TRBJ1-3	TGTGCCATCAGTGACCTCAGCTCTGGAAACACCATATATTTT	CAISDLSSGNTIYF
15	NA	NA	TRBV6-6	TRBJ2-3	TGTGCCAGCAGTTACGAGGGACTTTTCACAGATACGCAGTATTTT	CASSYEGLFTDTQYF
13	TRBD1	NA	TRBV29-1	TRBJ2-1	TGCAGCGCCGCGAGGACAGGGGTGGATGAGCAGTTCTTC	CSAARTGVDEQFF
16	NA	NA	TRBV19	TRBJ1-1	TGTGCCTCGTCTAGGGATGAGGGGGGGATAGACACTGAAGCTTTCTTT	CASSRDEGGIDTEAFF
16	TRBD1	NA	TRBV6-5	TRBJ1-5	TGTGCCAGCAGTTCCCCCGGCAGGGGGGGCAATCAGCCCCAGCATTTT	CASSSPGRGGNQPQHF
13	NA	NA	TRBV7-7	TRBJ1-1	TGTGCTAGCAGCCAGAGGCTGGGGGGTGAGGCTTTCTTT	CASSQRLGGEAFF
13	NA	NA	TRBV7-2	TRBJ2-4	TGTGCCAGCAGCTACAGACAGGCCGACATTCAGTACTTC	CASSYRQADIQYF
18	TRBD2	NA	TRBV9	TRBJ2-5	TGTGCCAGCAGCCCGGGGACTAGCGGGGGCTCTTACCAAGAGACCCAGTACTTC	CASSPGTSGGSYQETQYF
12	NA	once	TRBV29-1	TRBJ1-2	TGCACCGTAAACAGGGATGGCGGTGGCTACACCTTC	CTVNRDGGGYTF
14	TRBD1	NA	TRBV6-6	TRBJ2-7	TGTGCCAGCAGGAAGGGACAGGGGGTGAACGAACAGTACTTC	CASRKGQGVNEQYF
15	TRBD2	once	TRBV6-5	TRBJ2-5	TGTGCCAGCAGTTACCGCTCTGGGACTAGTGGGACCCAGTACTTC	CASSYRSGTSGTQYF
13	NA	NA	TRBV5-4	TRBJ2-7	TGTGCCAGCAGTAAACAGGGAGCTCGGGAGCAGTACTTC	CASSKQGAREQYF
11	NA	few	TRBV20-1	TRBJ2-7	TGCAGTGCTAGTGGCGGATACGAGCAGTACTTC	CSASGGYEQYF
16	NA	NA	TRBV7-3	TRBJ2-1	TGTGCCAGCAGCTTAAACCAGGCCAGCTCCTACAATGAGCAGTTCTTC	CASSLNQASSYNEQFF
14	NA	once	TRBV28	TRBJ1-5	TGTGCCAGCAGGGGAGGACTTAGCAATCAGCCCCAGCATTTT	CASRGGLSNQPQHF